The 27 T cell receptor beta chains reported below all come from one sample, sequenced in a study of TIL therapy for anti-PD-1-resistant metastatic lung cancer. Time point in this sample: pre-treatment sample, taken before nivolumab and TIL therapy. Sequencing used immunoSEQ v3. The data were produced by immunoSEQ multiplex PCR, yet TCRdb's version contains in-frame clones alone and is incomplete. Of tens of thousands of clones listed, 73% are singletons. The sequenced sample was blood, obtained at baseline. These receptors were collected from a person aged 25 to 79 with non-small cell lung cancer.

The CDR3 DNA reads as TGTGCCAGCAGTAGGCAGGAATGGGAAAAACTGTTTTTT. This translates into CASSRQEWEKLFF. This chain joins TRBV2 and TRBJ1-4; D is unresolved. The germline V gene encodes CDR1 SNHLY and CDR2 FYNNEI. V lost 5 bases to trimming and J lost 8 bases, with 12 bases between them. The CDR3 runs to 13 residues.

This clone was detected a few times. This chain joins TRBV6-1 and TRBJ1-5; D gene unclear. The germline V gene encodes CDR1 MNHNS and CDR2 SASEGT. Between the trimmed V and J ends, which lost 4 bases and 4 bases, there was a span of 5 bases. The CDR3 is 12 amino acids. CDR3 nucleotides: TGTGCCAGCAGTGGGAGTAATCAGCCCCAGCATTTT. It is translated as CASSGSNQPQHF.

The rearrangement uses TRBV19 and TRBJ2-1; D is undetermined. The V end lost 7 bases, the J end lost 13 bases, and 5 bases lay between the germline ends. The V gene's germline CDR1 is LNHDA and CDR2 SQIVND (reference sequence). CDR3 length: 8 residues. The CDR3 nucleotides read TGTGCCAGTATATTCCAGTTCTTC. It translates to CASIFQFF.

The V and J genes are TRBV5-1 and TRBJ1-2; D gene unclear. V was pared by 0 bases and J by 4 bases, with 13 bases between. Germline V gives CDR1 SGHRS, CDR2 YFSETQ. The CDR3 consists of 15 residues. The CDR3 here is CASSLAGDATYGYTF. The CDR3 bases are TGCGCCAGCAGCTTGGCCGGAGATGCCACCTATGGCTACACCTTC.

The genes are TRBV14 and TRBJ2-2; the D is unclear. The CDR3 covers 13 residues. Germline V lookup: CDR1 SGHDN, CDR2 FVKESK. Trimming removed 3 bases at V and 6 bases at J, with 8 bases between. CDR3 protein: CASSQSGAGELFF. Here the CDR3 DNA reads TGTGCCAGCAGCCAGTCCGGTGCCGGGGAGCTGTTTTTT.

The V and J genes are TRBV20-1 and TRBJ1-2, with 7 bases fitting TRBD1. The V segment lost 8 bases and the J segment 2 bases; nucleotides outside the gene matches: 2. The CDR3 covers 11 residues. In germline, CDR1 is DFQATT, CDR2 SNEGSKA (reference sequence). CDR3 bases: TGCAGTAGGGGACAGAACTATGGCTACACCTTC. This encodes CSRGQNYGYTF.

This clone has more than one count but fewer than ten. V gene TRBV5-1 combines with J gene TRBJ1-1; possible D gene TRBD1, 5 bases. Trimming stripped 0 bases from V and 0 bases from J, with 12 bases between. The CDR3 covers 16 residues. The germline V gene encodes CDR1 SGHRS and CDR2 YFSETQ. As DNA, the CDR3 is TGCGCCAGCAGCTTGGCCGTAGGGGTCGTGAACACTGAAGCTTTCTTT. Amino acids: CASSLAVGVVNTEAFF.

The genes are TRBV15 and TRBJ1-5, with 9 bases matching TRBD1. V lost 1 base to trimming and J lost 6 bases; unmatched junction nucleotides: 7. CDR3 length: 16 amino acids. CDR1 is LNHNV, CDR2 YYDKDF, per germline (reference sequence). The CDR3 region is CATSRGRDRAGQPQHF. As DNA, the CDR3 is TGTGCCACCAGCAGAGGTCGGGACAGGGCAGGTCAGCCCCAGCATTTT.

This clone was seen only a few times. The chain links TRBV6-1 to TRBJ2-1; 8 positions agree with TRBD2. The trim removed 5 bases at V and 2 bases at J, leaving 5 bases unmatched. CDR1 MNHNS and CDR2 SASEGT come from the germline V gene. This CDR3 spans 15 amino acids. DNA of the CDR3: TGTGCCAGCAGTAACTTAGCGGGGACCTACAATGAGCAGTTCTTC. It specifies CASSNLAGTYNEQFF.

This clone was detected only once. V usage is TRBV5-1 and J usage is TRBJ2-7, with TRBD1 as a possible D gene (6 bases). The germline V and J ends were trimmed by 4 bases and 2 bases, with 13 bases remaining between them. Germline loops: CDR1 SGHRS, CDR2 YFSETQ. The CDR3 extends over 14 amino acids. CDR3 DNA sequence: TGCGCCAGCAGCCTAGGGACAATCACCTACGAGCAGTACTTC. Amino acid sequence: CASSLGTITYEQYF.

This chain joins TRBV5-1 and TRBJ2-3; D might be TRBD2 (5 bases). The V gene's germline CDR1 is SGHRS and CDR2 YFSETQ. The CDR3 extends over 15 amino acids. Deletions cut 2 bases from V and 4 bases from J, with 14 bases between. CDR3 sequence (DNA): TGCGCCAGCAGCTTAGGAGGTAACCCCGCAGATACGCAGTATTTT. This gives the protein CASSLGGNPADTQYF. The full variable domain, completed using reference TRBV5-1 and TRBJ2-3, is KAGVTQTPRYLIKTRGQQVTLSCSPISGHRSVSWYQQTPGQGLQFLFEYFSETQRNKGNFPGRFSGRQFSNSRSEMNVSTLELGDSALYLCASSLGGNPADTQYFGPGTRLTVL.

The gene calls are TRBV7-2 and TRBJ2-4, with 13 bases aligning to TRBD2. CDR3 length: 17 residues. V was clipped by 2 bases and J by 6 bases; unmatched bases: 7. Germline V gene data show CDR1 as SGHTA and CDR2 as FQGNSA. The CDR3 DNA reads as TGTGCCAGCAGCTTACCCGATAGACTAGCGGGGGGAAACATTCAGTACTTC. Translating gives CASSLPDRLAGGNIQYF.

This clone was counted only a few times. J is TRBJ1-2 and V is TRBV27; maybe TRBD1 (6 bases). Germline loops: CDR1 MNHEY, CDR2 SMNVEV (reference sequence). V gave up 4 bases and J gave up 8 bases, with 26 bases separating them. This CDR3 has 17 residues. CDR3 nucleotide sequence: TGTGCCAGCAGTTCACCATCCCGCACACAGGGCGCCCGGGGCTACACCTTC. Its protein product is CASSSPSRTQGARGYTF.

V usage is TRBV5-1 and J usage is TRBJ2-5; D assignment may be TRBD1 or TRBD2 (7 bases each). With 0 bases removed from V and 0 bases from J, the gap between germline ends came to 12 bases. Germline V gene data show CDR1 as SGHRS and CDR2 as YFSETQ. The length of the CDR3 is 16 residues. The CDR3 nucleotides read TGCGCCAGCAGCTTGGCGGCAGGGGGGGACCAAGAGACCCAGTACTTC. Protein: CASSLAAGGDQETQYF.

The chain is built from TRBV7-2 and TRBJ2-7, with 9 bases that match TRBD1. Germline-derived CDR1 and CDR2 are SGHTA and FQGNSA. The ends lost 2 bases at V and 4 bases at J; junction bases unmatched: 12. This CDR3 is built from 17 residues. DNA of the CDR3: TGTGCCAGCAGCTTAAAGGGAATGGGACAGGGTGGGTACGAGCAGTACTTC. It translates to CASSLKGMGQGGYEQYF.

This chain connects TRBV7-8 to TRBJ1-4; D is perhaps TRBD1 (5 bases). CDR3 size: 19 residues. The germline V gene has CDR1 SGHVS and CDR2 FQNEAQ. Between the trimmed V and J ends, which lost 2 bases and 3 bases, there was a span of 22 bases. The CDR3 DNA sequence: TGTGCCAGCAGCTTAAGCCATTCAGGGAGATCGGAGTCTAATGAAAAACTGTTTTTT. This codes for CASSLSHSGRSESNEKLFF.

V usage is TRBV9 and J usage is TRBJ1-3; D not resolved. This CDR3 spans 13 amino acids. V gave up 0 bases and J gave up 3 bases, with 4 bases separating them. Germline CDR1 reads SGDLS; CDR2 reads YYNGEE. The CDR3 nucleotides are TGTGCCAGCAGCGTAGGGGATGGAAACACCATATATTTT. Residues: CASSVGDGNTIYF.

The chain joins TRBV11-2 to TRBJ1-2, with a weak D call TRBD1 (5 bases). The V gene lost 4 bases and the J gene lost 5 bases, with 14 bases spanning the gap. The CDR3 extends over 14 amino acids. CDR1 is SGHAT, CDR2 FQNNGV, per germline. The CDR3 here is CASSSKTEGYGYTF. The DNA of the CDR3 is TGTGCCAGCAGCTCCAAGACAGAGGGGTATGGCTACACCTTC.

The CDR3 spells CASSQGLPLYNEQFF. In nucleotides, the CDR3 is TGCGCCAGCAGCCAAGGTCTCCCCCTCTACAATGAGCAGTTCTTC. This chain links TRBV4-3 with TRBJ2-1; D is ambiguous. This CDR3 is 15 amino acids long. Germline V lookup: CDR1 LGHNA, CDR2 YSLEER. V was shortened by 1 base and J by 3 bases, with 10 bases between the two germline ends.

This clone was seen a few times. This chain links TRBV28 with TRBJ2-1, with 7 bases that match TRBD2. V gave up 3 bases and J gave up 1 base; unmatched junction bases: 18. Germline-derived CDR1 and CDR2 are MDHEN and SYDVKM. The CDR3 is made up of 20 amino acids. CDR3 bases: TGTGCCAGCAGTTTTCCCGGGACCGGACTAGTAAGGGATTCCTACAATGAGCAGTTCTTC. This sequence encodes CASSFPGTGLVRDSYNEQFF.

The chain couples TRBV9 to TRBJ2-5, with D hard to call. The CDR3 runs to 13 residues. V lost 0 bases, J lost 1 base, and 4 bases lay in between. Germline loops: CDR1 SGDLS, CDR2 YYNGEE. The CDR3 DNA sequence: TGTGCCAGCAGCGTAGCAGGCCAAGAGACCCAGTACTTC. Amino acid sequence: CASSVAGQETQYF.

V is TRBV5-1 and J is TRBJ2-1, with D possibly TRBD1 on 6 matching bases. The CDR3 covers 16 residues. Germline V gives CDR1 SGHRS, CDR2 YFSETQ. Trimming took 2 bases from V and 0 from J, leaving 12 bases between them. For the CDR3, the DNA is TGCGCCAGCAGCTTAGGACAGTTCAGCTCCTACAATGAGCAGTTCTTC. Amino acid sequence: CASSLGQFSSYNEQFF.

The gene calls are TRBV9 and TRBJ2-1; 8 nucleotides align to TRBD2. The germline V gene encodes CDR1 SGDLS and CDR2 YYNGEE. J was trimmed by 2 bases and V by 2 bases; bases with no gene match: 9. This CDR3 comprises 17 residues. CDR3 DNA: TGTGCCAGCAGCGTGTTGCCGGGACTAGACGCCTACAATGAGCAGTTCTTC. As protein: CASSVLPGLDAYNEQFF.

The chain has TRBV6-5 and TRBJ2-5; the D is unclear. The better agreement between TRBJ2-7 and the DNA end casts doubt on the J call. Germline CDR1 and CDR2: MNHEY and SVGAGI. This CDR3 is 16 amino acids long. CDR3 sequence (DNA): TGTGCCAGCAGTTACTCTCTTCCGACCAATGGATACGAGCAGTACTTC. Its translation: CASSYSLPTNGYEQYF.

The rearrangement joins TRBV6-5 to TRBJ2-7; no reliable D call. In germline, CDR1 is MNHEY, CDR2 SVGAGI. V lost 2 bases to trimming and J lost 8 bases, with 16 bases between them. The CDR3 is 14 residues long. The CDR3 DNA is TGTGCCAGCAGTTACGGCCCACTGGAGATAAAGCAGTACTTC. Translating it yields CASSYGPLEIKQYF.

The CDR3 DNA sequence: TGTGCCAGCAGCTCGACAGGGGAGGGGTCACCCCTCCACTTT. This gives the protein CASSSTGEGSPLHF. The chain links TRBV5-5 to TRBJ1-6, with 8 bases matching TRBD1. V dropped 3 bases and J dropped 10; count of bases not matched to a gene: 6. The CDR3 totals 14 residues. Germline loops: CDR1 SGHKS, CDR2 YYEKEE (reference sequence).

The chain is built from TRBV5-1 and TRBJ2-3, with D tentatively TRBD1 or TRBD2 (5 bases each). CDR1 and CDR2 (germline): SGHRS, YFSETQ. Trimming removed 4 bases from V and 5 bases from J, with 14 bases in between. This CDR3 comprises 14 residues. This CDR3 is CASSRLGEGDTQYF. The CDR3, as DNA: TGCGCCAGCAGCCGACTGGGGGAAGGAGATACGCAGTATTTT.